A single sample is the source of the 6 T cell receptor beta chains below, sequenced in a study of OX40 agonist ivuxolimab in advanced cancers. Produced via immunoSEQ multiplex PCR; TCRdb's table is partial and in-frame only. The table lists 50,000 to 65,000 clones, approximately 91% of them singletons, with around 25% in the top ten. Sequencing was performed on CD4+ or CD8+ T cells sorted from blood, taken in a trial of the OX40 agonist ivuxolimab. All receptors derive from an adult with an advanced solid tumor such as melanoma, head and neck, liver or kidney cancer.

This sequence joins TRBV6-5 and TRBJ2-1; TRBD1 is a possible D gene (7 bases). Trimming shortened V by 1 base and J by 4 bases, and 14 bases separated the two germline ends. Germline V gene sequence: CDR1 MNHEY, CDR2 SVGAGI. The CDR3 loop spans 16 amino acids. The CDR3 DNA reads as TGTGCCAGCAGTTACTTGGGCGGGACAGATTACAATGAGCAGTTCTTC. It specifies CASSYLGGTDYNEQFF.

This clone is medium-sized in the sample. The V and J genes are TRBV4-1 and TRBJ1-3; no clear D gene. The germline V gene encodes CDR1 MGHRA and CDR2 YSYEKL. This CDR3 comprises 16 residues. V was trimmed by 4 bases and J by 0 bases, leaving 13 bases between them. The CDR3 spells CASSPSGRGSGNTIYF. CDR3 sequence (DNA): TGCGCCAGCAGCCCTAGTGGCCGCGGCTCTGGAAACACCATATATTTT.

J is TRBJ1-5 and V is TRBV6-5, with D perhaps TRBD1 (5 bases). Germline V gene lookup returns CDR1 MNHEY and CDR2 SVGAGI. V lost 5 bases to trimming and J lost 4 bases, with 9 bases between them. CDR3 length: 13 residues. DNA of the CDR3: TGTGCCAGCAGTCAGACAGAGAATCAGCCCCAGCATTTT. Encoded protein: CASSQTENQPQHF.

The rearrangement links TRBV6-5 to TRBJ2-3; D unresolved. The V end lost 5 bases, the J end lost 0 bases, and 9 bases lay between the germline ends. The germline CDR1 and CDR2 sequences are MNHEY and SVGAGI. The CDR3 is 14 residues long. CDR3 nucleotides: TGTGCCAGCAGTCTCGGACGGAGCACAGATACGCAGTATTTT. Translating it yields CASSLGRSTDTQYF.

The chain combines TRBV9 with TRBJ1-2; D remains ambiguous. From germline, CDR1 is SGDLS and CDR2 YYNGEE. This CDR3 is 16 amino acids long. With 3 bases removed from V and 2 bases from J, the gap between germline ends came to 17 bases. The CDR3 sequence: CASSDSPSLGNYGYTF. As DNA, the CDR3 is TGTGCCAGCAGCGACAGCCCTTCCCTAGGGAACTATGGCTACACCTTC. The full variable domain, with the rest looked up from reference TRBV9 and TRBJ1-2, is DSGVTQTPKHLITATGQRVTLRCSPRSGDLSVYWYQQSLDQGLQFLIQYYNGEERAKGNILERFSAQQFPDLHSELNLSSLELGDSALYFCASSDSPSLGNYGYTFGSGTRLTVV.

The CDR3 protein is CASSVRGSGRTNTGELFF. The CDR3 nucleotides read TGTGCCAGCAGCGTAAGGGGTAGCGGGAGGACCAACACCGGGGAGCTGTTTTTT. The J gene is TRBJ2-2, the V gene TRBV9, with 10 bases aligning to TRBD2. CDR3 length: 18 amino acids. Germline-derived CDR1 and CDR2 are SGDLS and YYNGEE. With 1 base clipped from V and 2 bases from J, the junction kept 8 bases outside the gene matches.